The clone carrying this T cell receptor beta chain was found a few times. This sample stems from a study of human T cells and chemical hapten exposure. Time point: patch test 2, 6 weeks after DPC sensitization. Documented treatment: therapeutic diphenylcyclopropenone sensitization with weekly scalp DPC. Germline CDR1 is SGHNT and CDR2 is YENEEA. This CDR3 has 13 residues. Trimming stripped 4 bases from V and 6 bases from J, with 10 bases between. TCRdb ran MiXCR on the RACE reads and lists one entry per CDR3 protein. This sample has tens of thousands of distinct CDR3 sequences, with around 7.9% found just once.

This chain connects TRBV11-3 to TRBJ2-1; D may be TRBD1 (6 bases). The TCR sequence derives from a woman aged 45-60 years with alopecia areata. Some clones in this sample may be carry-over from other donors' samples. This specimen was whole blood, taken in connection with sensitization to the hapten diphenylcyclopropenone (DPC). CDR3 DNA sequence: TGTGCCAGCAGCTCGGACAGATTCAATGAGCAGTTCTTC. Its translation: CASSSDRFNEQFF.